Sequencing of this T cell receptor (beta chain) was carried out in a study of post-analysis software for immune sequencing data (dated by TCRdb to the mid-2010s). Background on the whole study: Disease courses on record covered relapsing-remitting, secondary progressive and progressive-relapsing multiple sclerosis, though some patients had no subtype annotation. The multiple sclerosis patient repertoires were compared with around ten previously published healthy control repertoires from donors aged about 6 to 25 years. A subset of samples was prepared in parallel using single-end sample barcoding, then pooled and co-amplified after Illumina adapter ligation.

With regard to this clonotype: Which antigen it targets is not known. No per-base quality is available; no much larger clone lies one base away.

The V and J ends are trimmed by 6 bases and 0 bases, leaving 12 bases between them. Counted from cysteine to phenylalanine, this CDR3 has 15 amino acids. The CDR3 DNA has 45 bases and is translated from base 1. TCR beta repertoires were profiled from peripheral blood of 10 to 15 young patients with multiple sclerosis to demonstrate the VDJtools post-analysis software. Multiple sclerosis patients were children and adolescents aged about 6 to 17 years. The study at large found these results: Direct clustering with F measure revealed strong co-clustering of samples prepared in the same batch, which led to a batch-effect correction. The multiple sclerosis patient group was slightly younger than the control group. Multiple sclerosis patients had significantly lower normalized Chao1 diversity than controls, a result that suggests substantial peripheral T-cell clonal expansion. Significantly higher frequencies in patients than in controls were found for roughly 5 TRBV segments, including TRBV5-6, TRBV5-1 and TRBV20-1.

The library came from PCR. For sequencing, an Illumina HiSeq 2500 was employed. To reduce PCR and sequencing biases, unique molecular identifiers were built into the TCR beta cDNA libraries. Approximately 500,000 cDNA molecules were obtained per 1 to 10 million input T cells, so each molecule approximated one T cell. The patient libraries were prepared and sequenced using the same protocol as the earlier healthy control dataset. Within a given batch, samples were prepared together, multiplexed and sequenced on the same HiSeq lane. The original pipeline was this. Raw barcoded reads were processed with MIGEC, and single-read molecular identifier groups were discarded before consensus assembly and CDR3 extraction. VDJtools was used for post-analysis of the clonotype tables, and diversity was normalized by down-sampling every dataset to the size of the smallest sample. In repertoire overlap clustering, CDR3 amino acid sequences, but not nucleotide sequences, were matched to correct batch-related cross-sample contamination. TCRdb handled the public reads itself, with Q25 trimming in fastp and clone calling in MiXCR, and kept productive beta chains. Every entry covers one CDR3 protein and lists the most common genes and DNA from its rows. It is TCRdb's table, rather than the study itself, that gives the V and J calls and clone size. The sample includes 750,000 to 950,000 distinct CDR3 sequences, with approximately 44% observed a single time. Roughly 4.4% of the sample belongs to the ten largest clones.

This sequence uses TRBV12-3 or TRBV12-4 and TRBJ1-5; a tentative D call is TRBD1 (5 bases match). The receptor was derived from a girl aged 5 to 17 with multiple sclerosis. Material for sequencing was blood. In nucleotide form, the sequence is TGTGCCAGCAGGCCCGGGGGGGGTAGCAATCAGCCCCAGCATTTT. It encodes CASRPGGGSNQPQHF.